This T cell receptor (beta chain) is from a study of blood T cell repertoires in COVID-19. Study in general: In each case, the material was cDNA or gDNA derived from T cells, B-cell-depleted T cells, or PBMCs.

Only in-frame clones appear in the TCRdb table, and some are missing; sequencing was by immunoSEQ multiplex PCR. The sample holds roughly 100,000 clones, approximately 80% seen once. V shed 4 bases and J shed 3 bases, with 3 bases lying between them. This CDR3 has 11 amino acids. Germline assignment: CDR1 MNHEY and CDR2 SMNVEV (reference sequence). The genes are TRBV27 and TRBJ1-1; no clear D. Input material: peripheral blood. This sequence was found in a woman aged 80 or older with acute or convalescent COVID-19. The CDR3 protein is CASSSYTEAFF. DNA for the CDR3: TGTGCCAGCAGTTCCTACACTGAAGCTTTCTTT.